This is a list of T cell receptor beta chains from one sample in a study of a mutant IDH1 vaccine in newly diagnosed glioma. Sequenced by immunoSEQ multiplex PCR; TCRdb stores in-frame clones only, minus some. The repertoire has 15,000 or so clones, more than 80% of them found once; the top ten carry 7.5% to 9.5%. The sequencing here drew on PBMCs, taken from a glioma patient treated with radiotherapy, temozolomide or both. These receptors originate from a woman between 40 and 50 years old with glioma. Some clones in this sample may be carry-over from other donors' samples. Each CDR3 is given with its conserved first and last residue. A D gene is named only where the DNA matches it firmly. Clone size is shown for a subset of rows, as once, few, many or a class of expanded clone.

j_call: TRBJ2-3
d_call: TRBD2
clone_size: -
v_call: TRBV6-4
cdr3_nt: TGTGCCAGCAGAGCCTATAGCGGGAGCGCAGATACGCAGTATTTT
cdr3_aa: CASRAYSGSADTQYF

j_call: TRBJ2-1
d_call: -
clone_size: -
v_call: TRBV5-1
cdr3_nt: TGCGCCAGCAGCTCAGGGAATTACAATGAGCAGTTCTTC
cdr3_aa: CASSSGNYNEQFF

j_call: TRBJ2-1
d_call: -
clone_size: -
v_call: TRBV6-5
cdr3_nt: TGTGCCAGACACCCCAAGTTCCCGTTCTTC
cdr3_aa: CARHPKFPFF

j_call: TRBJ1-3
d_call: TRBD1
clone_size: once
v_call: TRBV6-5
cdr3_nt: TGTGCCAGCAGCCGTAACAGGGGCGGAAACACCATATATTTT
cdr3_aa: CASSRNRGGNTIYF

j_call: TRBJ1-2
d_call: -
clone_size: -
v_call: TRBV30
cdr3_nt: TGTGCCTGGAGTGTACTGGAGGGGGGTGGCTACACCTTC
cdr3_aa: CAWSVLEGGGYTF

j_call: TRBJ2-1
d_call: TRBD2
clone_size: once
v_call: TRBV6-6
cdr3_nt: TGTGCCAGCAGTCGCGGACTAGCGGGGGGCCAGGAGCAGTTCTTC
cdr3_aa: CASSRGLAGGQEQFF

j_call: TRBJ1-3
d_call: -
clone_size: -
v_call: TRBV30
cdr3_nt: TGTGCCTTCCGGGACTCTGGGTACACCATATATTTT
cdr3_aa: CAFRDSGYTIYF

j_call: TRBJ2-7
d_call: -
clone_size: -
v_call: TRBV11-2
cdr3_nt: TGTGCCAGCAGCTTAGGGGGGGCCTCGCTCGAGCAGTACTTC
cdr3_aa: CASSLGGASLEQYF

j_call: TRBJ2-7
d_call: -
clone_size: once
v_call: TRBV5-1
cdr3_nt: TGCGCCACCGCCCCGGGTCCCCTCTACGAGCAGTACTTC
cdr3_aa: CATAPGPLYEQYF

j_call: TRBJ1-1
d_call: -
clone_size: -
v_call: TRBV7-2
cdr3_nt: TGTGCCAGCAGCCGCCATGGGACGAACACTGAAGCTTTCTTT
cdr3_aa: CASSRHGTNTEAFF

j_call: TRBJ2-7
d_call: TRBD1
clone_size: -
v_call: TRBV5-1
cdr3_nt: TGCGCCAGCAGCTTGGCAGCGACGGCAGGGGGCTCCGAGCAGTACTTC
cdr3_aa: CASSLAATAGGSEQYF

j_call: TRBJ2-1
d_call: TRBD2
clone_size: once
v_call: TRBV25-1
cdr3_nt: TGTGCCAGCAGAGGACTAGCGGAGACAAGTGAGCAGTTCTTC
cdr3_aa: CASRGLAETSEQFF

j_call: TRBJ1-1
d_call: TRBD1
clone_size: -
v_call: TRBV19
cdr3_nt: TGTGCCAGTAACCCGGAGGGGGCGACTGAAGCTTTCTTT
cdr3_aa: CASNPEGATEAFF

j_call: TRBJ2-3
d_call: -
clone_size: -
v_call: TRBV5-4
cdr3_nt: TGTGCCAGCAGCTTGGCGGGAGCACGGGATACGCAGTATTTT
cdr3_aa: CASSLAGARDTQYF

j_call: TRBJ1-2
d_call: -
clone_size: -
v_call: TRBV6-5
cdr3_nt: TGTGCCAGCAGTTACTCGGCAGCCTATGGCTACACCTTC
cdr3_aa: CASSYSAAYGYTF

j_call: TRBJ2-5
d_call: -
clone_size: few
v_call: TRBV5-1
cdr3_nt: TGCGCCAGCAGCTTCCCCCGGGAGTTAGCGGCCCAAGAGACCCAGTACTTC
cdr3_aa: CASSFPRELAAQETQYF